This TCR beta chain was recorded in a study of blood T cells in healthy people across ages. V was pared by 5 bases and J by 4 bases, with 20 bases between. This CDR3 is 16 amino acids long. A second PCR of roughly 7 to 11 cycles used a sample-barcoded 5' primer and a J-beta primer mix. TCRdb re-called the 5' RACE reads through MiXCR, storing one row per CDR3 protein. The repertoire has around 970,000 distinct CDR3 sequences, roughly 51% of them found once; the top ten carry over 20%. About this clonotype itself: The antigen is not known.

Study-wide findings and caveats: Higher diversity, along with more naive CD4+ cells, distinguished long-lived donors from aged donors.

This clonotype was obtained from a woman aged 55-69 years in good health. The V call is TRBV12-3 or TRBV12-4, the J call TRBJ2-5, with a weak D call TRBD1 (6 bases). Sequenced input: blood. In nucleotides, the CDR3 is TGTGCCAGCAGTGATCCGGGACGGCTGGGGGCAGAGACCCAGTACTTC. It translates to CASSDPGRLGAETQYF.